This TCR beta chain comes out of a study of long-term antiretroviral therapy in people with HIV. Notes on this clone: Antigen unknown.

Study observations and caveats: Clones that had undergone expansion before ART prevailed in the repertoire throughout all time points. Samples were collected from the mid-2000s to the late 2010s under possibly less effective ART regimens.

Researchers report immunoSEQ v3.0 was run at survey level. The study targeted about 40,000-50,000 T-cell genomes per sample in sequencing. The protocol was immunoSEQ multiplex PCR, while the TCRdb copy is restricted to in-frame clones and leaves out a portion. This sample has roughly 29,000 clones, with about 95% found just once. The source is a man under 40 with HIV. The input for sequencing was unsorted PBMCs, taken 5.3 years after starting antiretroviral therapy.

DNA for the CDR3: TGCGCCAGCAGCCACAACTTTGTGACAGGGTTCTACGAGCAGTACTTC. Translation: CASSHNFVTGFYEQYF. This chain links TRBV4-3 with TRBJ2-7, with TRBD1 matching over 7 bases. Germline V lookup: CDR1 LGHNA, CDR2 YSLEER. Trimming cost V 3 bases and J 3 bases; bases outside gene matches: 11. The CDR3 is 16 residues long.